The clone carrying this T cell receptor beta chain has just a few counts. Its matching antigen is unknown. This sample stems from a study of response to subunit inactivated influenza vaccine. Whole-study results and caveats: The authors put forward the suggestion that each seasonal influenza vaccination may bring in only a limited number of new T cells.

The germline V gene has CDR1 MNHEY and CDR2 SMNVEV (reference sequence). Losses at the gene ends were 8 bases for V and 2 bases for J; bases not matched to a gene: 2. This CDR3 comprises 14 residues. In TCRdb, the RT-PCR reads were re-called with MiXCR into one record per CDR3 protein. The sample lists approximately 730,000 distinct CDR3 sequences, around 14% seen once, with around 6.5% in the top ten. The sample was PBMCs from blood, taken less than 15 days before vaccination. The receptor's source is a man in his fifties who received an inactivated influenza vaccine. The rearrangement uses TRBV27 and TRBJ2-1; 11 nucleotides align to TRBD2. The CDR3 nucleotides are TGTGCCAGCGGTAGCGGGGGGGCCTACAATGAGCAGTTCTTC. This encodes CASGSGGAYNEQFF.